The next 14 T cell receptor beta chains were all read from a single sample in a study of T cells expressing NK-cell markers. From the 5' RACE reads, TCRdb lists one entry per CDR3 protein and no DNA. Its clone listing holds some 600,000 distinct CDR3 sequences. The sequencing input was blood T cells: a sorted CD56 or NKG2C T cell subset, CD4+ or CD8+ T cells, or bulk PBMC T cells (not recorded which). These receptors came from a man between 18 and 29 years old in good health.

The chain couples TRBV28 to TRBJ1-5; the TRBD1 assignment by TCRdb is unverifiable without DNA. Germline CDR1 MDHEN, CDR2 SYDVKM. The CDR3 runs to 14 residues. The CDR3 sequence is CASSFGAGYQPQHF.

V is TRBV20-1 and J is TRBJ1-2. The CDR3 has 15 residues. Germline V gene sequence: CDR1 DFQATT, CDR2 SNEGSKA (reference sequence). This CDR3 is CSARVDSRLRYGYTF.

This CDR3 reads CASSVTSGSIGANVLTF. This chain uses TRBV9 with TRBJ2-6; absent DNA, TCRdb's TRBD2 call cannot be checked. The CDR3 runs 17 residues. CDR1 SGDLS and CDR2 YYNGEE come from the germline V gene.

The rearrangement links TRBV5-1 to TRBJ2-3; without DNA, the TCRdb call of TRBD1 cannot be checked. CDR1 and CDR2 from the germline V gene are SGHRS and YFSETQ. CDR3 length equals 15 residues. This CDR3 reads CASSSRDRETDTQYF.

This chain's CDR3 is CASSDQGDGEGYTF. The chain employs TRBV25-1 and TRBJ1-2; absent DNA, TCRdb's TRBD1 call cannot be checked. The CDR3 extends over 14 amino acids. CDR1 and CDR2 (germline): MGHDK, SYGVNS.

The chain joins TRBV6-5 to TRBJ2-7; TCRdb reports TRBD2, a call that lacks DNA to check it against. Germline assignment: CDR1 MNHEY and CDR2 SVGAGI. This CDR3 has 12 residues. The CDR3 here is CASRDLNYEQYF.

The chain employs TRBV5-1 and TRBJ2-1; TCRdb's D call of TRBD2 is untestable without DNA. Per the germline V gene, CDR1 is SGHRS and CDR2 is YFSETQ. The length of the CDR3 is 18 residues. CDR3 amino acids: CASSLASTSPSSYNEQFF.

The chain has TRBV7-8 and TRBJ2-3; the TRBD2 assignment by TCRdb is unverifiable without DNA. The CDR3 loop spans 19 amino acids. Germline CDR1 SGHVS, CDR2 FQNEAQ. CDR3 sequence reads: CASSLGTGIAGPSTDTQYF.

The chain has TRBV6-4 and TRBJ1-5. The V gene's germline CDR1 is MRHNA and CDR2 SNTAGT. This CDR3 contains 14 residues. The CDR3 spells CASSEEGTLGPQHF.

The rearrangement links TRBV20-1 to TRBJ1-5; checking the TCRdb D call of TRBD1 is not possible without DNA. CDR3 size: 17 residues. Per germline, CDR1 DFQATT and CDR2 SNEGSKA (reference sequence). The CDR3 sequence is CSARDGTGDHSNQPQHF.

V gene TRBV27 combines with J gene TRBJ2-7; TCRdb picks TRBD2, but there is no DNA to check that call. Germline CDR1 reads MNHEY; CDR2 reads SMNVEV (reference sequence). There are 14 residues in the CDR3. The CDR3 spells CASSFVAGGPGQYF.

This sequence joins TRBV6-5 and TRBJ2-1; TCRdb's D gene call, TRBD1, goes unchecked for lack of DNA. Germline CDR1 reads MNHEY; CDR2 reads SVGAGI. The CDR3 extends over 16 amino acids. CDR3: CASSYSLTGIYNEQFF.

This chain connects TRBV12-3 or TRBV12-4 to TRBJ2-7; TCRdb's D call, TRBD1, is unchecked because there is no DNA. CDR3 length equals 14 residues. This CDR3 is CASSFPPGFNEQYF.

The chain's CDR3 is CSAHGTSGSIGGANVLTF. This sequence joins TRBV20-1 and TRBJ2-6; with no DNA, the TCRdb D assignment of TRBD2 cannot be verified. The CDR3 length is 18 residues. Germline V CDR1 and CDR2: DFQATT, SNEGSKA (reference sequence).